These 15 T cell receptor beta chains share one sample of origin, sequenced in a study of T cells in Graves' hyperthyroidism and ophthalmopathy. What was amplified from RNA transcripts were TCR beta CDR3 regions. During a first-round RT-PCR of the TCR CDR3, the HTBI primer set was used. TCRdb processed the multiplex PCR reads anew with MiXCR; each CDR3 protein has one entry. The profile shows approximately 640,000 distinct CDR3 sequences, approximately 15% of them singletons. Source material: blood. Receptors originate from a man in his fifties or sixties with Graves' hyperthyroidism.

This clonotype was detected a few times. One end of the junction varies from germline; a read error may be responsible. The chain joins TRBV20-1 to TRBJ1-1; D might be TRBD1 (6 bases). CDR1 DFQATT and CDR2 SNEGSKA come from the germline V gene (reference sequence). The CDR3 has 16 residues. The CDR3 is CSATSGGGRMNTEALF. DNA of the CDR3: TGCAGTGCTACCTCGGGGGGGGGGCGGATGAACACTGAAGCTTTATTT.

The V and J genes are TRBV2 and TRBJ2-7; 7 positions agree with TRBD1. Germline V gene data show CDR1 as SNHLY and CDR2 as FYNNEI. The V and J ends lost 5 bases and 4 bases, in that order; junction bases with no gene match: 14. This CDR3 region has 16 residues. CDR3 in DNA: TGTGCCAGCAGTCCGACAGGGATGCCTGGTAGTTACGAGCAGTACTTC. Protein sequence: CASSPTGMPGSYEQYF.

The chain uses TRBV18 and TRBJ2-7; 9 bases match TRBD1. The CDR3 is 15 residues long. Germline V gene sequence: CDR1 KGHSH, CDR2 LQKENI. The V and J ends lost 6 bases and 0 bases, in that order; junction bases with no gene match: 6. CDR3 coding DNA: TGTGCCAGCTCGGACCGGGACAGGGCCTCCTACGAGCAGTACTTC. Translating it yields CASSDRDRASYEQYF.

Many counts were recorded for this clonotype. The chain uses TRBV12-3 or TRBV12-4 and TRBJ1-4; D ambiguous. Trimming took off 5 bases at V and 8 bases at J, with 15 bases between the two ends. This CDR3 has 14 amino acids. The CDR3 reads CASSARLEGEKLFF. The DNA for the CDR3 is TGTGCCAGCAGTGCCCGCCTGGAGGGAGAAAAACTGTTTTTT.

CDR3 protein: CSVRLAGTVSNEQFF. CDR3 DNA sequence: TGCAGCGTCCGACTAGCGGGAACAGTCAGCAATGAGCAGTTCTTC. The rearrangement links TRBV29-1 to TRBJ2-1; the match to TRBD2 covers 11 bases. The germline CDR1 and CDR2 sequences are SQVTM and ANQGSEA. The CDR3 sequence is 15 residues long. V lost 6 bases and J lost 6; bases outside the gene matches: 10.

There are many counts of this clonotype. The rearrangement joins TRBV11-2 to TRBJ2-3, with 9 bases lining up with TRBD1. CDR3 size: 15 residues. V trimming: 1 base; J trimming: 2 bases; junction bases outside the gene matches: 1. Germline loops: CDR1 SGHAT, CDR2 FQNNGV. CDR3 DNA sequence: TGTGCCAGCAGCTTAGGACAGGGGGTCACAGATACGCAGTATTTT. As protein: CASSLGQGVTDTQYF.

V and J are TRBV20-1 and TRBJ2-1, with 8 bases matching TRBD1. The CDR3 is 16 residues long. Trimming took 5 bases from V and 1 from J; bases not matched to a gene: 10. Germline CDR1 and CDR2: DFQATT and SNEGSKA (reference sequence). The CDR3 protein is CSAAGTGFLSYNEQFF. In nucleotides, the CDR3 is TGCAGTGCTGCCGGGACAGGTTTTTTATCCTACAATGAGCAGTTCTTC.

The chain joins TRBV29-1 to TRBJ2-3, with D possibly TRBD2 on 6 matching bases. Trimming stripped 8 bases from V and 0 bases from J, with 15 bases between. The CDR3 is 14 amino acids. Germline CDR1 is SQVTM and CDR2 is ANQGSEA. The CDR3 DNA follows: TGCAGCTTCCTCCGGGACTCGAGCACAGATACGCAGTATTTT. The encoded protein is CSFLRDSSTDTQYF.

The chain uses TRBV9 and TRBJ1-5; tentatively, D is TRBD1 (6 bases). Germline values: CDR1 SGDLS, CDR2 YYNGEE. The CDR3 sequence is 15 residues long. The germline V and J ends were trimmed by 3 bases and 2 bases, with 12 bases remaining between them. In nucleotides, the CDR3 is TGTGCCAGCAGCGAAGGGGGAGCCGGCAATCAGCCCCAGCATTTT. Translated: CASSEGGAGNQPQHF.

V is TRBV28 and J is TRBJ2-1; tentative D call: TRBD2 (6 bases). V was pared by 5 bases and J by 8 bases, with 19 bases between. This CDR3 is built from 15 residues. CDR1 and CDR2 (germline): MDHEN, SYDVKM. For the CDR3, the DNA is TGTGCCAGCAGTGGGGGAGGACCCCACCCCGATGAGCAGTTCTTC. Its protein is CASSGGGPHPDEQFF.

CDR3 in amino acids: CAISEEIAGGRDTQYF. The DNA of the CDR3 is TGTGCCATCAGTGAGGAAATAGCGGGAGGACGAGATACGCAGTATTTT. The genes are TRBV10-3 and TRBJ2-3; 10 positions match TRBD2. The CDR3 is made up of 16 amino acids. V shed 2 bases and J 5 bases; nucleotides not matched to a gene: 7. Germline assignment: CDR1 ENHRY and CDR2 SYGVKD.

In its sample, this clonotype was seen many times. The CDR3 reads CASVLYGAGQETQYF. The CDR3 DNA reads TGTGCCAGCGTATTATACGGAGCGGGGCAAGAGACCCAGTACTTC. The chain has TRBV7-6 and TRBJ2-5; 7 bases are a match to TRBD2. The CDR3 runs 15 residues. V lost 8 bases and J lost 2; bases outside the gene matches: 11. CDR1 and CDR2 (germline): SGHVS, FNYEAQ. Together with reference TRBV7-6 and TRBJ2-5, the CDR3 gives the full variable domain: GAGVSQSPRYKVTKRGQDVALRCDPISGHVSLYWYRQALGQGPEFLTYFNYEAQQDKSGLPNDRFSAERPEGSISTLTIQRTEQRDSAMYRCASVLYGAGQETQYFGPGTRLLVL.

The chain joins TRBV27 to TRBJ1-2; 7 bases map to TRBD1. The germline CDR1 and CDR2 sequences are MNHEY and SMNVEV (reference sequence). J lost 7 bases, V lost 6 bases, and 8 bases had no gene match. This CDR3 has 13 residues. CDR3 region: CASRTGSYRGYTF. The CDR3 bases are TGTGCCAGCAGGACAGGGTCTTACCGTGGCTACACCTTC.

This clonotype was seen a handful of times. The V call is TRBV5-4, the J call TRBJ2-3; D not resolved. This CDR3 has 13 amino acids. Germline assignment: CDR1 SGHNT and CDR2 YYREEE (reference sequence). The V gene lost 2 bases and the J gene lost 4 bases, with 8 bases spanning the gap. CDR3 in amino acids: CASSLRIADTQYF. CDR3 in DNA: TGTGCCAGCAGCTTAAGGATCGCAGATACGCAGTATTTT.

This clonotype was seen a few times. The J gene is TRBJ2-3, the V gene TRBV20-1; a weak D match, TRBD1 (5 bases). This CDR3 contains 15 residues. Trimming removed 0 bases from V and 2 bases from J, with 12 bases in between. CDR1 is DFQATT and CDR2 is SNEGSKA in the germline V gene (reference sequence). The CDR3 reads CSARDQAQATDTQYF. As DNA, the CDR3 is TGCAGTGCTAGAGATCAAGCACAGGCCACAGATACGCAGTATTTT.